Listed below are T cell receptor beta chains from one sample, sequenced in a study of PD-L1 blockade in urothelial cancer. Sequenced by immunoSEQ multiplex PCR; TCRdb stores in-frame clones only, minus some. The sample holds 60,000 to 75,000 clones, 84% seen once. Sequences were derived from PBMCs, sampled around atezolizumab (anti-PD-L1) treatment. Every receptor here comes from a woman between 65 and 79 years old with urothelial cancer. Both conserved end residues are part of each CDR3. A D gene is named only where the DNA matches it firmly. Size is omitted from some rows. Given values are once, few, many or a class for expanded clones.

D gene | J gene | clone size | V gene | CDR3 protein | CDR3 DNA
. | TRBJ2-7 | . | TRBV7-9 | CASSLGLYQGLSYEQYF | TGTGCCAGCAGCTTAGGTCTTTATCAGGGGTTGTCCTACGAGCAGTACTTC
. | TRBJ1-4 | . | TRBV30 | CAWTIRGDIKEKLFF | TGTGCCTGGACCATACGGGGGGACATTAAGGAAAAACTGTTTTTT
TRBD2 | TRBJ2-1 | . | TRBV5-4 | CASSETSGGHNEQFF | TGTGCCAGCAGCGAGACTAGCGGGGGACACAATGAGCAGTTCTTC
. | TRBJ2-3 | . | TRBV6-1 | CASSESHGGGTDTQYF | TGTGCCAGCAGTGAGTCACACGGGGGAGGCACAGATACGCAGTATTTT
TRBD1 | TRBJ2-2 | once | TRBV5-4 | CASSPDRGNTGELFF | TGTGCCAGCAGCCCGGACAGGGGGAATACCGGGGAGCTGTTTTTT
TRBD2 | TRBJ2-3 | . | TRBV30 | CAWTSGRGTDTQYF | TGTGCCTGGACTAGCGGGAGAGGCACAGATACGCAGTATTTT
. | TRBJ2-2 | . | TRBV10-1 | CASGRAPSAPNTGELFF | TGCGCCAGCGGAAGGGCACCTAGCGCTCCGAACACCGGGGAGCTGTTTTTT
. | TRBJ2-2 | . | TRBV28 | CASGGLNTGELFF | TGTGCCAGCGGAGGGTTGAACACCGGGGAGCTGTTTTTT
TRBD1 | TRBJ2-7 | once | TRBV5-1 | CASSPGQVPTYEQYF | TGCGCCAGCAGCCCCGGACAGGTCCCTACCTACGAGCAGTACTTC
. | TRBJ2-5 | few | TRBV2 | CASSGWAGAQETQYF | TGTGCCAGCAGTGGTTGGGCAGGGGCCCAAGAGACCCAGTACTTC
. | TRBJ1-4 | . | TRBV27 | CASSRLGTPATNEKLFF | TGTGCCAGCAGTCGTCTCGGGACACCTGCAACTAATGAAAAACTGTTTTTT
. | TRBJ2-5 | . | TRBV27 | CASSLGGYQETQYF | TGTGCCAGCAGTTTAGGGGGGTACCAAGAGACCCAGTACTTC
TRBD1 | TRBJ2-3 | . | TRBV9 | CASSQWTGVTDTQYF | TGTGCCAGCAGCCAATGGACAGGGGTCACAGATACGCAGTATTTT
. | TRBJ1-2 | . | TRBV30 | CAWSVVRKGYYGYTF | TGTGCCTGGAGTGTTGTCAGGAAAGGATACTATGGCTACACCTTC
. | TRBJ1-4 | few | TRBV2 | CASTRVGGEKLFF | TGTGCCAGCACCCGCGTTGGTGGTGAAAAACTGTTTTTT
. | TRBJ2-5 | . | TRBV4-3 | CASSQGRGVAETQYF | TGCGCCAGCAGCCAAGGCCGGGGAGTTGCGGAGACCCAGTACTTC
. | TRBJ1-2 | . | TRBV10-3 | CAISEREGGNYGYTF | TGTGCCATCAGTGAGAGGGAAGGGGGTAACTATGGCTACACCTTC
. | TRBJ2-7 | . | TRBV28 | CASSLYRTDNYEQYF | TGTGCCAGCAGTTTGTACCGGACAGACAACTACGAGCAGTACTTC
TRBD1 | TRBJ2-5 | . | TRBV5-1 | CASSLGTADQETQYF | TGCGCCAGCAGCCTAGGGACAGCCGACCAAGAGACCCAGTACTTC
. | TRBJ2-7 | few | TRBV6-5 | CASRGHPYEQYF | TGTGCCAGCAGGGGACATCCTTACGAGCAGTACTTC
. | TRBJ1-1 | once | TRBV6-5 | CASSSRTVNTEAFF | TGTGCCAGCAGCTCCAGGACAGTTAACACTGAAGCTTTCTTT
. | TRBJ2-6 | . | TRBV7-2 | CASSSRNRESSGANVLTF | TGTGCCAGCAGCTCCCGAAACAGGGAAAGTTCTGGGGCCAACGTCCTGACTTTC
TRBD2 | TRBJ2-2 | . | TRBV5-6 | CASSLEGGLAGENTGELFF | TGTGCCAGCAGCTTGGAAGGCGGACTAGCGGGAGAAAACACCGGGGAGCTGTTTTTT
. | TRBJ2-1 | few | TRBV5-6 | CASSLDSSYNEQFF | TGTGCCAGCAGCTTGGACAGCTCCTACAATGAGCAGTTCTTC
TRBD2 | TRBJ2-3 | . | TRBV4-3 | CASSQDRVAASGGTDTQYF | TGCGCCAGCAGCCAAGATCGGGTGGCGGCTAGCGGGGGGACGGATACGCAGTATTTT
. | TRBJ2-7 | . | TRBV19 | CASSILDSSGEQYF | TGTGCCAGTAGTATTTTGGACTCCTCGGGCGAGCAGTACTTC
TRBD2 | TRBJ2-1 | . | TRBV5-6 | CASSLGPPAGNDNEQFF | TGTGCCAGCAGCTTGGGGCCCCCAGCGGGGAACGACAATGAGCAGTTCTTC
TRBD1 | TRBJ2-2 | . | TRBV11-3 | CASSLVRGPGELFF | TGTGCCAGCAGCTTAGTCAGGGGGCCCGGGGAGCTGTTTTTT
. | TRBJ2-1 | . | TRBV7-2 | CASSLDGAGSQFF | TGTGCCAGCAGCTTAGATGGCGCAGGGTCTCAGTTCTTC
TRBD1 | TRBJ2-7 | once | TRBV5-1 | CASSLRGTDYEQYF | TGCGCCAGCAGCTTAAGGGGGACAGACTACGAGCAGTACTTC
. | TRBJ1-4 | . | TRBV19 | CASSIRGRINEKLFF | TGTGCCAGTAGTATCCGCGGCCGGATTAATGAAAAACTGTTTTTT
TRBD2 | TRBJ2-1 | . | TRBV5-1 | CASSLDASGSYNEQFF | TGCGCCAGCAGCTTGGACGCTAGCGGATCCTACAATGAGCAGTTCTTC
TRBD2 | TRBJ2-7 | . | TRBV6-1 | CASSDPGLVYEQYF | TGTGCCAGCAGTGACCCGGGACTAGTCTACGAGCAGTACTTC
TRBD2 | TRBJ2-7 | . | TRBV20-1 | CSAGGVYEQYF | TGCAGTGCTGGGGGGGTCTACGAGCAGTACTTC
. | TRBJ1-1 | . | TRBV30 | CAWSRGGTTEAFF | TGTGCCTGGAGCCGCGGGGGAACCACTGAAGCTTTCTTT
TRBD1 | TRBJ1-6 | . | TRBV18 | CASSPPTGADYSPLHF | TGTGCCAGCTCACCACCGACAGGGGCAGATTATTCACCCCTCCACTTT
. | TRBJ2-3 | . | TRBV28 | CASIVGGFSTDTQYF | TGTGCCAGCATCGTCGGGGGATTTAGCACAGATACGCAGTATTTT
. | TRBJ2-2 | . | TRBV4-1 | CASSQVVVQVVDTGELFF | TGCGCCAGCAGCCAAGTGGTAGTACAGGTCGTCGACACCGGGGAGCTGTTTTTT
. | TRBJ1-1 | . | TRBV2 | CASHRDLTTEAFF | TGTGCCAGCCACAGGGATTTAACCACTGAAGCTTTCTTT
. | TRBJ1-4 | . | TRBV5-1 | CASSGGIWTNEKLFF | TGCGCCAGCAGTGGGGGGATTTGGACTAATGAAAAACTGTTTTTT
. | TRBJ2-1 | . | TRBV28 | CASSFRGHEQFF | TGTGCCAGCAGTTTTAGGGGCCATGAGCAGTTCTTC
TRBD1 | TRBJ2-7 | . | TRBV29-1 | CSARRGAGGLSYEQYF | TGCAGCGCCCGGCGTGGGGCAGGGGGCCTTTCCTACGAGCAGTACTTC
TRBD2 | TRBJ2-7 | once | TRBV7-8 | CASSYGLAGGYEQYF | TGTGCCAGCAGCTACGGACTAGCGGGAGGGTACGAGCAGTACTTC
. | TRBJ2-4 | once | TRBV9 | CASSEYQGIQYF | TGTGCCAGCAGCGAATATCAGGGCATTCAGTACTTC
TRBD2 | TRBJ2-3 | . | TRBV30 | CAWNWGLAGDTPDTQYF | TGTGCCTGGAATTGGGGACTAGCGGGAGACACCCCAGATACGCAGTATTTT
. | TRBJ1-1 | . | TRBV16 | CASSRGGGAEAFF | TGTGCCAGCAGCCGGGGAGGGGGGGCTGAAGCTTTCTTT
TRBD2 | TRBJ2-1 | . | TRBV11-2 | CASTIRASGGGWDNEQFF | TGTGCCAGCACCATCCGGGCTAGCGGGGGGGGGTGGGACAATGAGCAGTTCTTC
TRBD2 | TRBJ2-3 | . | TRBV7-8 | CASSPGLAGGRIDTQYF | TGTGCCAGCAGCCCAGGACTAGCGGGAGGGAGGATTGATACGCAGTATTTT
. | TRBJ1-1 | . | TRBV11-2 | CASTDTEAFF | TGTGCCAGCACCGACACTGAAGCTTTCTTT
. | TRBJ2-7 | . | TRBV27 | CASSRGGGAEQYF | TGTGCCAGCAGTAGGGGTGGTGGGGCGGAGCAGTACTTC
TRBD1 | TRBJ1-5 | . | TRBV19 | CASSKTGTGHLRSNQPQHF | TGTGCCAGTAGCAAAACCGGGACAGGTCACTTGCGGAGCAATCAGCCCCAGCATTTT
. | TRBJ1-1 | . | TRBV5-1 | CASSFFAGVGTEAFF | TGCGCCAGCAGCTTTTTCGCAGGGGTGGGCACTGAAGCTTTCTTT
TRBD1 | TRBJ1-2 | . | TRBV9 | CASSENHRGIRQGADGYTF | TGTGCCAGCAGCGAAAATCATAGGGGGATCCGGCAGGGGGCCGATGGCTACACCTTC